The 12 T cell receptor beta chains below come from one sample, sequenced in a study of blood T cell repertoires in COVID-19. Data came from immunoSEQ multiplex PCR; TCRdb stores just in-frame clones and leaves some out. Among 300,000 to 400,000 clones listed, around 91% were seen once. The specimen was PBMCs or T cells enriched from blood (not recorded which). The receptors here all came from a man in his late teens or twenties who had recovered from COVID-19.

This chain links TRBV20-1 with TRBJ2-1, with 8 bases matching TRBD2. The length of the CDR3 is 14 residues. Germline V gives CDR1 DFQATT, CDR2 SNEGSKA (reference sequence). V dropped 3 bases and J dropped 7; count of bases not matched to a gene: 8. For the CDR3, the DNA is TGCAGTGCTAGTGCGGGGGGAGGGGAAAATGAGCAGTTCTTC. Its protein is CSASAGGGENEQFF.

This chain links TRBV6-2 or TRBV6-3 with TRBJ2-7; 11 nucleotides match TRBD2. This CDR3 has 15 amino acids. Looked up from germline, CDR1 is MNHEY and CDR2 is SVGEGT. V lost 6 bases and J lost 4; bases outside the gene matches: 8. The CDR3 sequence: CASSRTSGRAYEQYF. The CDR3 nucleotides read TGTGCCAGCAGCCGAACTAGCGGGAGAGCGTACGAGCAGTACTTC.

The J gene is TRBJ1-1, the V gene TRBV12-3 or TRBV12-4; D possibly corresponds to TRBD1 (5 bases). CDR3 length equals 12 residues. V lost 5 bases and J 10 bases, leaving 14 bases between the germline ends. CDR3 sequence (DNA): TGTGCCAGCAGTGTCCAGGGACTTGGAGCTTTCTTT. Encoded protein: CASSVQGLGAFF.

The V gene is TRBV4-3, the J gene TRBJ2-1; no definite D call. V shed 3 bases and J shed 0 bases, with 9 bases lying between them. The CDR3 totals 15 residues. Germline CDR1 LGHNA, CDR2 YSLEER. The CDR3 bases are TGCGCCAGCAGCCAGCACCTTAGCTCCTACAATGAGCAGTTCTTC. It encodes CASSQHLSSYNEQFF.

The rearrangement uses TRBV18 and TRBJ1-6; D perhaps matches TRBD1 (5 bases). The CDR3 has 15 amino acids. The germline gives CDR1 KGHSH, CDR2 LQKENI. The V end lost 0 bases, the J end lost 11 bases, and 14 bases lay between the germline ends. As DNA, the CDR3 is TGTGCCAGCTCACCACCGGGAGGGGAACGTGCACCCCTCCACTTT. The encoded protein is CASSPPGGERAPLHF.

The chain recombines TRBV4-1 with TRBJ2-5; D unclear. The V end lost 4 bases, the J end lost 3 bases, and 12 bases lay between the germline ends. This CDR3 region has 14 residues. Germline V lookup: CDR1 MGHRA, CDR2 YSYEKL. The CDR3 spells CASSRTHSKETQYF. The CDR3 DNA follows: TGCGCCAGCAGCCGAACACACAGTAAAGAGACCCAGTACTTC.

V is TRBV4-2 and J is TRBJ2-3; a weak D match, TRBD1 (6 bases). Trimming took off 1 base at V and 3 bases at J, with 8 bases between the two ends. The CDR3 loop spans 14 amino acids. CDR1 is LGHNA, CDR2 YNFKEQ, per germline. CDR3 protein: CASSQVDRTDTQYF. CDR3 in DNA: TGTGCCAGCAGCCAAGTGGACAGAACAGATACGCAGTATTTT.

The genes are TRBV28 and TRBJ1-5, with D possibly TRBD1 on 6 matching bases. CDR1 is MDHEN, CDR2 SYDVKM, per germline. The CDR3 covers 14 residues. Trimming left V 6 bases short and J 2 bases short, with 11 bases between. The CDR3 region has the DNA TGTGCCAGCAGCGCCGGGGGGCGCAATCAGCCCCAGCATTTT. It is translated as CASSAGGRNQPQHF.

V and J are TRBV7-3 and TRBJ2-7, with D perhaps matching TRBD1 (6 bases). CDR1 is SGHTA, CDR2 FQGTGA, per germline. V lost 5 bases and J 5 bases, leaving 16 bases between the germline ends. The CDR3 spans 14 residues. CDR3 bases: TGTGCCAGCAGCCCGGCCGGGACAACCGACGAGCAGTACTTC. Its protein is CASSPAGTTDEQYF. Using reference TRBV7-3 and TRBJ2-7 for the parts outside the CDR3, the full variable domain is GAGVSQTPSNKVTEKGKYVELRCDPISGHTALYWYRQSLGQGPEFLIYFQGTGAADDSGLPNDRFFAVRPEGSVSTLKIQRTERGDSAVYLCASSPAGTTDEQYFGPGTRLTVT.

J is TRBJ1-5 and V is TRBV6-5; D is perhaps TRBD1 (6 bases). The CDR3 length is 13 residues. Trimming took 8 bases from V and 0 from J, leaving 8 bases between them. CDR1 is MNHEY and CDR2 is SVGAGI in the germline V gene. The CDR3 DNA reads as TGTGCCAGCGGACAGAATAGCAATCAGCCCCAGCATTTT. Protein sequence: CASGQNSNQPQHF.

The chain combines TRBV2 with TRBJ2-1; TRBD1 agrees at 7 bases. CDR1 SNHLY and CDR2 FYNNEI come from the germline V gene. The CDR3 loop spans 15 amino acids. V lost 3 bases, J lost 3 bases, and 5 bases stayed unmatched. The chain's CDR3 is CASSDRDRNYNEQFF. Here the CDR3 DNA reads TGTGCCAGCAGTGACAGGGACAGAAACTACAATGAGCAGTTCTTC. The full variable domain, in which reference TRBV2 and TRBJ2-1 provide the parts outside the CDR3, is EPEVTQTPSHQVTQMGQEVILRCVPISNHLYFYWYRQILGQKVEFLVSFYNNEISEKSEIFDDQFSVERPDGSNFTLKIRSTKLEDSAMYFCASSDRDRNYNEQFFGPGTRLTVL.

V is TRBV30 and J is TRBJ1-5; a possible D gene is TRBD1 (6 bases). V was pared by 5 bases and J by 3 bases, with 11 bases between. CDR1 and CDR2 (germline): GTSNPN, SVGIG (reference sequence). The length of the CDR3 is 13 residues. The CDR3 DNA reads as TGTGCCTGGGGCGGACAGCACAATCAGCCCCAGCATTTT. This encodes CAWGGQHNQPQHF.